A single sample gave rise to the 30 T cell receptor beta chains below, sequenced in a study of T cell repertoires in cytomegalovirus infection. TCRdb recomputed calls from the reads with MiXCR, one row per CDR3 protein. The data hold around 740,000 distinct CDR3 sequences, with roughly 36% observed a single time. Sequencing input: PBMCs. The receptors here all came from a human donor in good health (CMV status not recorded). Some clones in this sample may be carry-over from other donors' samples.

This clonotype turned up a few times. The chain has TRBV12-3 or TRBV12-4 and TRBJ2-5; weak D call: TRBD1 (6 bases). CDR3 length: 16 amino acids. Trimming shortened V by 2 bases and J by 0 bases, and 13 bases separated the two germline ends. Here the CDR3 DNA reads TGTGCCAGCAGTTTATTGGGGGCGATGGACCAAGAGACCCAGTACTTC. Amino acids: CASSLLGAMDQETQYF.

In regard to this clonotype: A junction boundary mismatches the germline segment, possibly from a read error. The chain has TRBV7-2 and TRBJ1-2; 11 nucleotides agree with TRBD1. This CDR3 comprises 16 residues. Germline-derived CDR1 and CDR2 are SGHTA and FQGNSA. The CDR3 sequence: CASSLGQGAILQGYSF. The CDR3, as DNA: TGTGCCAGCAGCCTCGGACAGGGGGCGATCTTGCAAGGCTACTCCTTC.

This clonotype has a handful of counts. The chain is built from TRBV2 and TRBJ2-3, with a weak D call TRBD1 (6 bases). This CDR3 contains 16 residues. V dropped 3 bases and J dropped 6 bases, with 19 bases sitting between them. The germline V gene encodes CDR1 SNHLY and CDR2 FYNNEI. The CDR3 here is CASSDYREPRLDTQYF. The CDR3 coding sequence is TGTGCCAGCAGTGACTACAGGGAACCACGATTGGATACGCAGTATTTT. The full variable domain, rest sourced from reference TRBV2 and TRBJ2-3, is EPEVTQTPSHQVTQMGQEVILRCVPISNHLYFYWYRQILGQKVEFLVSFYNNEISEKSEIFDDQFSVERPDGSNFTLKIRSTKLEDSAMYFCASSDYREPRLDTQYFGPGTRLTVL.

The V gene is TRBV5-1, the J gene TRBJ2-3; 15 bases agree with TRBD2. V lost 1 base to trimming and J lost 3 bases; unmatched junction nucleotides: 3. The CDR3 length is 17 residues. Per germline, CDR1 SGHRS and CDR2 YFSETQ. CDR3 DNA sequence: TGCGCCAGCAGCTTGAGGACTAGCGGGAGGGGAACAGATACGCAGTATTTT. Its protein is CASSLRTSGRGTDTQYF.

This clonotype has only a few counts. The V gene is TRBV12-3 or TRBV12-4, the J gene TRBJ2-3; D is ambiguous. The CDR3 totals 14 residues. Trimming left V 4 bases short and J 1 base short, with 9 bases between. The CDR3 nucleotides are TGTGCCAGCAGTTCCCTGGCGCGCACAGATACGCAGTATTTT. The encoded protein is CASSSLARTDTQYF.

Only a few counts were recorded for this clonotype. The chain couples TRBV7-2 to TRBJ2-5; TRBD2 matches 12 bases. Trimming removed 3 bases from V and 5 bases from J; junction bases left unmatched: 10. Germline CDR1 is SGHTA and CDR2 is FQGNSA. CDR3 size: 17 residues. Written as DNA, the CDR3 is TGTGCCAGCAGCTTGGGTCTAGCGGGAGGGAGGTGGGAGACCCAGTACTTC. Protein sequence: CASSLGLAGGRWETQYF. Drawing the rest from reference TRBV7-2 and TRBJ2-5, the complete variable domain is GAGVSQSPSNKVTEKGKDVELRCDPISGHTALYWYRQSLGQGLEFLIYFQGNSAPDKSGLPSDRFSAERTGGSVSTLTIQRTQQEDSAVYLCASSLGLAGGRWETQYFGPGTRLLVL.

This clonotype was recorded many times. The chain joins TRBV7-2 to TRBJ2-7; D is perhaps TRBD2 (5 bases). V lost 2 bases, J lost 5 bases, and 13 bases lay in between. Germline V gives CDR1 SGHTA, CDR2 FQGNSA. This CDR3 spans 14 amino acids. CDR3 bases: TGTGCCAGCAGCTTACTCGCGTTCGGGGACGAGCAGTACTTC. Its translation: CASSLLAFGDEQYF. Full variable domain (outside the CDR3, taken from reference TRBV7-2 and TRBJ2-7): GAGVSQSPSNKVTEKGKDVELRCDPISGHTALYWYRQSLGQGLEFLIYFQGNSAPDKSGLPSDRFSAERTGGSVSTLTIQRTQQEDSAVYLCASSLLAFGDEQYFGPGTRLTVT.

This clonotype was detected only a few times. The chain is built from TRBV7-6 and TRBJ2-7, with 13 bases lining up with TRBD2. CDR1 SGHVS and CDR2 FNYEAQ come from the germline V gene. The CDR3 contains 16 residues. V lost 1 base and J lost 5; bases outside the gene matches: 5. CDR3 sequence reads: CASSLVGLAGSHEQYF. The CDR3 region has the DNA TGTGCCAGCAGCTTAGTGGGACTAGCGGGAAGCCACGAGCAGTACTTC.

This clonotype was seen at least ten times. The genes are TRBV12-3 or TRBV12-4 and TRBJ2-1; no clear D. CDR3 length: 13 residues. The V and J ends lost 3 bases and 7 bases respectively, with 10 bases between them. CDR3 DNA sequence: TGTGCCAGCAGTTTCGTATCGGGTAATGAGCAGTTCTTC. It encodes CASSFVSGNEQFF.

This clonotype was counted only a few times. V is TRBV11-2 and J is TRBJ1-3; D gene ambiguous. Germline CDR1 SGHAT, CDR2 FQNNGV. Trimming removed 3 bases from V and 2 bases from J, with 11 bases in between. This CDR3 spans 15 amino acids. In nucleotides, the CDR3 is TGTGCCAGCAGCTTGATGTTGGGAACTGGAAACACCATATATTTT. This codes for CASSLMLGTGNTIYF.

This clonotype came up a few times. This sequence joins TRBV28 and TRBJ2-7; TRBD2 matches at 11 bases. The CDR3 consists of 15 residues. Germline V CDR1 and CDR2: MDHEN, SYDVKM. Trimming at V came to 4 bases and at J to 5 bases, leaving 7 bases not matched to a gene. In DNA, the CDR3 is TGTGCCAGCAGTTCCTTAGCGGGAGGGCACCACGAGCAGTACTTC. Its translation: CASSSLAGGHHEQYF. Full variable domain (rest looked up from reference TRBV28 and TRBJ2-7): DVKVTQSSRYLVKRTGEKVFLECVQDMDHENMFWYRQDPGLGLRLIYFSYDVKMKEKGDIPEGYSVSREKKERFSLILESASTNQTSMYLCASSSLAGGHHEQYFGPGTRLTVT.

This clonotype was recorded once. The J gene is TRBJ1-5, the V gene TRBV2, with TRBD1 matching 8 bases. Germline V CDR1 and CDR2: SNHLY, FYNNEI. The CDR3 extends over 13 amino acids. V trimming: 6 bases; J trimming: 8 bases; junction bases outside the gene matches: 6. The CDR3: CASREQGGKPQHF. CDR3 in DNA: TGTGCCAGCAGGGAACAGGGGGGGAAGCCCCAGCATTTT.

The chain is built from TRBV5-1 and TRBJ2-7, with TRBD1 matching over 8 bases. Germline V gene sequence: CDR1 SGHRS, CDR2 YFSETQ. The CDR3 is 14 residues long. V was clipped by 3 bases and J by 5 bases; unmatched bases: 7. The CDR3 nucleotides are TGCGCCAGCAGCTCCGGACAGGGTTTCCACGAGCAGTACTTC. This sequence encodes CASSSGQGFHEQYF.

There are a few counts of this clonotype. The V and J genes are TRBV7-9 and TRBJ2-1; TRBD1 might be the D (6 bases). From germline, CDR1 is SEHNR and CDR2 FQNEAQ (reference sequence). The CDR3 contains 14 residues. Trimming stripped 3 bases from V and 10 bases from J, with 16 bases between. The CDR3 DNA follows: TGTGCCAGCAGCTTGGTCGACAGGAACGAGGAGCAGTTCTTC. Translated: CASSLVDRNEEQFF. Filled out from reference TRBV7-9 and TRBJ2-1, the complete variable domain reads DTGVSQNPRHKITKRGQNVTFRCDPISEHNRLYWYRQTLGQGPEFLTYFQNEAQLEKSRLLSDRFSAERPKGSFSTLEIQRTEQGDSAMYLCASSLVDRNEEQFFGPGTRLTVL.

V gene TRBV7-3 combines with J gene TRBJ2-2; D gene uncertain. Germline lookup yields CDR1 SGHTA and CDR2 FQGTGA. V was trimmed by 5 bases and J by 5 bases, leaving 9 bases between them. The CDR3 is 13 amino acids. The CDR3 bases are TGTGCCAGCAGCCCTCATACTACCGGGGAGCTGTTTTTT. The encoded protein is CASSPHTTGELFF.

This clonotype has at least ten counts. CDR3 region: CAISERPGQMNTEAFF. DNA of the CDR3: TGTGCCATCAGTGAGCGGCCGGGACAAATGAACACTGAAGCTTTCTTT. The V gene is TRBV10-3, the J gene TRBJ1-1; the D gene is possibly TRBD1 (6 bases). Germline V lookup: CDR1 ENHRY, CDR2 SYGVKD. The CDR3 is made up of 16 amino acids. V was shortened by 2 bases and J by 0 bases, with 13 bases between the two germline ends.

This clonotype was seen a few times. The rearrangement links TRBV24-1 to TRBJ2-1; 8 bases fit TRBD2. CDR1 and CDR2 (germline): KGHDR, SFDVKD. The CDR3 extends over 16 amino acids. V was clipped by 10 bases and J by 2 bases; unmatched bases: 12. CDR3 sequence: CATQERTSGAYNEQFF. The CDR3 DNA sequence: TGTGCCACGCAGGAAAGAACTAGCGGCGCCTACAATGAGCAGTTCTTC.

The V and J genes are TRBV5-1 and TRBJ2-3, with 8 bases fitting TRBD1. Per the germline V gene, CDR1 is SGHRS and CDR2 is YFSETQ. The CDR3 runs 14 residues. The J segment lost 6 bases and the V segment lost 4 bases, leaving 7 bases of the junction unmatched. The CDR3 spells CASSGQGRVDTQYF. The CDR3 DNA is TGCGCCAGCAGCGGACAGGGTCGAGTGGATACGCAGTATTTT.

This clonotype came up a few times. The chain carries TRBV5-6 and TRBJ2-7; 8 bases match TRBD2. V shed 2 bases and J 6 bases; nucleotides not matched to a gene: 13. The CDR3 contains 16 residues. The germline V gene encodes CDR1 SGHDT and CDR2 YYEEEE. Here the CDR3 reads CASSFFPGGPLIEQYF. The CDR3 nucleotides are TGTGCCAGCAGCTTTTTCCCGGGAGGGCCATTAATCGAGCAGTACTTC.

The V gene is TRBV10-3, the J gene TRBJ2-1, with TRBD2 identical over 14 bases. Looked up from germline, CDR1 is ENHRY and CDR2 is SYGVKD. The J segment lost 0 bases and the V segment lost 6 bases, leaving 7 bases of the junction unmatched. There are 18 residues in the CDR3. In DNA, the CDR3 is TGTGCCATCAGGGGACTAGCGGGAGCCACGAGCTCCTACAATGAGCAGTTCTTC. Amino acids: CAIRGLAGATSSYNEQFF.

The table lists this clonotype with a few counts. CDR3 nucleotide sequence: TGTGCCAGCTCACCAGAGCAGGGTTTAAGCACAGATACGCAGTATTTT. Protein: CASSPEQGLSTDTQYF. This chain links TRBV18 with TRBJ2-3, with D perhaps TRBD1 (5 bases). V was clipped by 2 bases and J by 0 bases, with 12 bases between them. The CDR3 runs to 16 residues. CDR1 KGHSH and CDR2 LQKENI come from the germline V gene. Based on the CDR3 plus reference TRBV18 and TRBJ2-3, the full variable domain is NAGVMQNPRHLVRRRGQEARLRCSPMKGHSHVYWYRQLPEEGLKFMVYLQKENIIDESGMPKERFSAEFPKEGPSILRIQQVVRGDSAAYFCASSPEQGLSTDTQYFGPGTRLTVL.

The chain is built from TRBV5-1 and TRBJ2-5; perhaps TRBD1 as D (6 bases). Trimming removed 3 bases from V and 1 base from J, with 10 bases in between. Looked up from germline, CDR1 is SGHRS and CDR2 is YFSETQ. The CDR3 extends over 14 amino acids. The CDR3 DNA is TGCGCCAGCAGCTCAGACAGGCTCCAAGAGACCCAGTACTTC. This codes for CASSSDRLQETQYF.

This clonotype was seen repeatedly, ten times or more. The DNA for the CDR3 is TGTGCCAGCAGCTTAGTAAGGGGGAATGGCTACACCTTC. The encoded protein is CASSLVRGNGYTF. The chain joins TRBV7-2 to TRBJ1-2; perhaps TRBD1 as D (6 bases). V lost 1 base, J lost 6 bases, and 9 bases lay in between. The germline CDR1 and CDR2 sequences are SGHTA and FQGNSA. CDR3 length equals 13 residues.

This clonotype was seen only a few times. The chain has TRBV7-4 and TRBJ1-2; 7 bases map to TRBD1. The ends lost 2 bases at V and 4 bases at J; junction bases unmatched: 7. Germline V gene data show CDR1 as SGHVT and CDR2 as SQSDAQ. There are 15 residues in the CDR3. For the CDR3, the DNA is TGTGCCAGCAGCTTACAGGGAGGGGGCCGCTATGGCTACACCTTC. Protein product: CASSLQGGGRYGYTF.

In DNA form, the CDR3 reads TGTGCCAGCAGTCTAACAGGGGGCGCTAACTATGGCTACACCTTC. This translates into CASSLTGGANYGYTF. The gene calls are TRBV6-1 and TRBJ1-2; 9 nucleotides match TRBD1. With 5 bases clipped from V and 0 bases from J, the junction kept 4 bases outside the gene matches. The CDR3 is 15 residues long. Germline assignment: CDR1 MNHNS and CDR2 SASEGT.

This rearrangement joins TRBV7-4 to TRBJ2-7; D is unclear. Per germline, CDR1 SGHVT and CDR2 SQSDAQ. This CDR3 has 15 residues. Between the trimmed V and J ends, which lost 2 bases and 5 bases, there was a span of 16 bases. DNA of the CDR3: TGTGCCAGCAGCTTAAGTCGTGGGCGGCTCGACGAGCAGTACTTC. It yields the protein CASSLSRGRLDEQYF.

The chain recombines TRBV14 with TRBJ1-6; D ambiguous. This CDR3 is 12 amino acids long. Trimming stripped 0 bases from V and 8 bases from J, with 2 bases between. The germline CDR1 and CDR2 sequences are SGHDN and FVKESK. The CDR3 protein is CASSQEDSPLHF. CDR3 nucleotides: TGTGCCAGCAGCCAAGAGGATTCACCCCTCCACTTT.

This clonotype was detected ten times or more. The chain has TRBV7-2 and TRBJ2-2, with 7 bases identical to TRBD2. The CDR3 runs 14 residues. J lost 6 bases, V lost 5 bases, and 6 bases had no gene match. Germline V gene data show CDR1 as SGHTA and CDR2 as FQGNSA. The CDR3 bases are TGTGCCAGCAGCCCAACGCGGGGGTCCGGGGAGCTGTTTTTT. The encoded protein is CASSPTRGSGELFF.

This clonotype was counted once. This chain connects TRBV12-3 or TRBV12-4 to TRBJ2-1; no clear D. Trimming left V 7 bases short and J 10 bases short, with 14 bases between. The CDR3 runs 12 residues. CDR3 amino acids: CASTLHGWEQFF. CDR3 sequence (DNA): TGTGCCAGCACCCTCCACGGGTGGGAGCAGTTCTTC.

This clonotype was recorded many times. This rearrangement joins TRBV10-2 to TRBJ2-7; D could derive from TRBD1 or TRBD2 (6 bases each). The CDR3 runs 13 residues. V was cut by 7 bases and J by 0 bases, with 10 bases left in between. Germline CDR1 WSHSY, CDR2 SAAADI. CDR3 bases: TGCGCCAGCACCGGGGGCGCCTCCTACGAGCAGTACTTC. Translating it yields CASTGGASYEQYF.